The 31 T cell receptor beta chains in this list originate from one sample, sequenced in a study of blood T cell repertoires in COVID-19. The protocol was immunoSEQ multiplex PCR, while the TCRdb copy is restricted to in-frame clones and leaves out a portion. This sample has 100,000 to 150,000 clones, with about four fifths found just once. Sequenced input: peripheral blood. These receptors came from a man aged 55-75 years with acute or convalescent COVID-19.

The V gene is TRBV9, the J gene TRBJ1-2; D remains ambiguous. CDR1 and CDR2 (germline): SGDLS, YYNGEE. The ends were cut back, 3 bases at V and 5 bases at J, with 14 bases in the middle. The CDR3 consists of 14 residues. CDR3 bases: TGTGCCAGCAGCGCGAGCCCTGGGAGGTATGGCTACACCTTC. Protein sequence: CASSASPGRYGYTF.

Here the CDR3 DNA reads TGTGCCAGCAGTATACCGGGACAGGGAAATGGAAACACCATATATTTT. Protein product: CASSIPGQGNGNTIYF. The chain uses TRBV28 and TRBJ1-3; 9 nucleotides align to TRBD1. V dropped 5 bases and J dropped 3; count of bases not matched to a gene: 8. CDR3 length: 16 residues. CDR1 is MDHEN and CDR2 is SYDVKM in the germline V gene.

The V call is TRBV30, the J call TRBJ1-1, with no clear D. Trimming removed 3 bases at V and 6 bases at J, with 14 bases between. CDR1 is GTSNPN and CDR2 is SVGIG in the germline V gene (reference sequence). This CDR3 has 13 residues. CDR3 protein: CAWSRPGYSEAFF. In DNA form, the CDR3 reads TGTGCCTGGAGCCGGCCGGGATATTCTGAAGCTTTCTTT.

The chain recombines TRBV5-1 with TRBJ2-7, with 11 bases lining up with TRBD2. Per the germline V gene, CDR1 is SGHRS and CDR2 is YFSETQ. Trimming removed 7 bases from V and 3 bases from J; junction bases left unmatched: 6. CDR3 size: 14 residues. CDR3 DNA sequence: TGCGCCAGCGCTCCTGGGACTAGCGGCTACGAGCAGTACTTC. Translating gives CASAPGTSGYEQYF.

The chain employs TRBV20-1 and TRBJ2-7, with D unclear. Trimming removed 3 bases from V and 3 bases from J, with 9 bases in between. Germline CDR1 is DFQATT and CDR2 is SNEGSKA (reference sequence). The CDR3 has 12 amino acids. In nucleotides, the CDR3 is TGCAGTGCTAGTCCCACTCGCTACGAGCAGTACTTC. Translating gives CSASPTRYEQYF.

J is TRBJ2-7 and V is TRBV5-1; 7 nucleotides match TRBD1. Germline CDR1 SGHRS, CDR2 YFSETQ. The CDR3 has 16 residues. J lost 2 bases, V lost 2 bases, and 10 bases had no gene match. CDR3 in amino acids: CASSLAGQALTYEQYF. CDR3 coding DNA: TGCGCCAGCAGCTTAGCAGGACAGGCGTTAACCTACGAGCAGTACTTC.

The chain combines TRBV19 with TRBJ2-7, with D perhaps matching TRBD2 (6 bases). There are 15 residues in the CDR3. Germline-derived CDR1 and CDR2 are LNHDA and SQIVND (reference sequence). V was shortened by 5 bases and J by 2 bases, with 16 bases between the two germline ends. CDR3 amino acids: CASSPLAGRAYEQYF. The DNA for the CDR3 is TGTGCCAGTAGTCCCCTCGCGGGACGGGCCTACGAGCAGTACTTC.

The chain couples TRBV25-1 to TRBJ2-5, with 7 bases matching TRBD1. The CDR3 length is 12 residues. CDR1 and CDR2 from the germline V gene are MGHDK and SYGVNS. The ends lost 7 bases at V and 5 bases at J; junction bases unmatched: 4. The CDR3 reads CASKRGQETQYF. CDR3 DNA sequence: TGTGCCAGCAAAAGGGGGCAGGAGACCCAGTACTTC. The variable domain in full, completed from reference TRBV25-1 and TRBJ2-5, reads EADIYQTPRYLVIGTGKKITLECSQTMGHDKMYWYQQDPGMELHLIHYSYGVNSTEKGDLSSESTVSRIRTEHFPLTLESARPSHTSQYLCASKRGQETQYFGPGTRLLVL.

There are a few counts of this clone. The chain joins TRBV30 to TRBJ2-7, with 13 bases lining up with TRBD2. Germline V gene lookup returns CDR1 GTSNPN and CDR2 SVGIG (reference sequence). Losses at the gene ends were 0 bases for V and 4 bases for J; bases not matched to a gene: 9. CDR3 size: 17 residues. Written as DNA, the CDR3 is TGTGCCTGGAGTGTACTGAGACTAGCGGGAGGAAGGTACGAGCAGTACTTC. As protein: CAWSVLRLAGGRYEQYF.

V is TRBV12-3 or TRBV12-4 and J is TRBJ1-4, with D perhaps matching TRBD1 (6 bases). Trimming removed 7 bases from V and 8 bases from J, with 11 bases in between. There are 12 residues in the CDR3. The CDR3 loop reads CASTRGLEKLFF. CDR3 bases: TGTGCCAGCACCAGGGGTTTGGAAAAACTGTTTTTT.

V gene TRBV10-3 combines with J gene TRBJ2-5; TRBD2 agrees at 10 bases. The trim removed 2 bases at V and 0 bases at J, leaving 9 bases unmatched. Germline values: CDR1 ENHRY, CDR2 SYGVKD. This CDR3 is 18 amino acids long. The CDR3: CAISEASGSDQYQETQYF. The CDR3 DNA sequence: TGTGCCATCAGTGAGGCTAGCGGGAGCGACCAGTACCAAGAGACCCAGTACTTC.

The chain joins TRBV28 to TRBJ1-2; weak D call: TRBD1 (6 bases). CDR1 and CDR2 (germline): MDHEN, SYDVKM. CDR3 size: 14 residues. Trimming took 5 bases from V and 5 from J, leaving 15 bases between them. This CDR3 is CASSQRDTVYGYTF. The CDR3 DNA reads TGTGCCAGCAGTCAGCGGGACACTGTATATGGCTACACCTTC.

The CDR3 protein is CASSAGTGGADQPQHF. In DNA form, the CDR3 reads TGTGCCAGCAGCGCCGGGACAGGGGGCGCGGATCAGCCCCAGCATTTT. The V and J genes are TRBV9 and TRBJ1-5; TRBD1 matches 12 bases. CDR1 is SGDLS, CDR2 YYNGEE, per germline. This CDR3 is 16 amino acids long. After removal of 3 bases from V and 5 bases from J, the junction contained 6 bases not matched to a gene.

This clone was observed a single time. J is TRBJ2-3 and V is TRBV7-8; the match to TRBD2 covers 12 bases. CDR1 is SGHVS, CDR2 FQNEAQ, per germline. The V gene end was trimmed by 4 bases and the J gene end by 2 bases; junction bases not matched to a gene: 10. The CDR3 runs to 18 residues. CDR3 in amino acids: CASSSRLGTSGPTDTQYF. The CDR3 DNA reads as TGTGCCAGCAGCTCCCGCCTGGGGACTAGCGGGCCCACAGATACGCAGTATTTT.

J is TRBJ2-2 and V is TRBV28, with 7 bases aligning to TRBD2. There are 15 residues in the CDR3. V lost 4 bases to trimming and J lost 6 bases; unmatched junction nucleotides: 8. CDR1 is MDHEN and CDR2 is SYDVKM in the germline V gene. CDR3 DNA: TGTGCCAGCAGTTCCACTAGCGCAAGGGCCGGGGAGCTGTTTTTT. Translation gives CASSSTSARAGELFF. Combining the CDR3 with reference TRBV28 and TRBJ2-2 gives the whole variable domain DVKVTQSSRYLVKRTGEKVFLECVQDMDHENMFWYRQDPGLGLRLIYFSYDVKMKEKGDIPEGYSVSREKKERFSLILESASTNQTSMYLCASSSTSARAGELFFGEGSRLTVL.

V is TRBV28 and J is TRBJ2-7; 11 positions match TRBD2. The CDR3 length is 16 residues. V was pared by 6 bases and J by 2 bases, with 9 bases of the junction left unmatched. Germline V lookup: CDR1 MDHEN, CDR2 SYDVKM. In nucleotides, the CDR3 is TGTGCCAGCAGCCTTCATAGCGGGAGGGGAACCTACGAGCAGTACTTC. Translation gives CASSLHSGRGTYEQYF. Filled out from reference TRBV28 and TRBJ2-7, the complete variable domain reads DVKVTQSSRYLVKRTGEKVFLECVQDMDHENMFWYRQDPGLGLRLIYFSYDVKMKEKGDIPEGYSVSREKKERFSLILESASTNQTSMYLCASSLHSGRGTYEQYFGPGTRLTVT.

This sequence joins TRBV5-1 and TRBJ2-3; D unresolved. V lost 4 bases and J lost 4, with 10 bases in between. The CDR3 totals 13 residues. Germline loops: CDR1 SGHRS, CDR2 YFSETQ. The CDR3 reads CASSHDSSDTQYF. The CDR3 coding sequence is TGCGCCAGCAGCCACGACTCCTCAGATACGCAGTATTTT. The whole variable domain, filled in from reference TRBV5-1 and TRBJ2-3, reads KAGVTQTPRYLIKTRGQQVTLSCSPISGHRSVSWYQQTPGQGLQFLFEYFSETQRNKGNFPGRFSGRQFSNSRSEMNVSTLELGDSALYLCASSHDSSDTQYFGPGTRLTVL.

The chain joins TRBV25-1 to TRBJ2-7, with D maybe TRBD1 (6 bases). Trimming left V 4 bases short and J 0 bases short, with 10 bases between. CDR3 length equals 14 residues. The germline V gene has CDR1 MGHDK and CDR2 SYGVNS. CDR3 in amino acids: CASSATGVSYEQYF. The CDR3 bases are TGTGCCAGCAGTGCGACAGGCGTCTCCTACGAGCAGTACTTC.

J is TRBJ1-4 and V is TRBV28; 7 bases agree with TRBD1. V shed 6 bases and J 0 bases; nucleotides not matched to a gene: 1. The CDR3 is 14 amino acids. CDR1 and CDR2 (germline): MDHEN, SYDVKM. The CDR3 nucleotides read TGTGCCAGCAGGGACAGGACAACTAATGAAAAACTGTTTTTT. It specifies CASRDRTTNEKLFF.

As DNA, the CDR3 is TGTGCCAGCAGCTTAGGTGTGCCAGGGGGTAGTACAGATACGCAGTATTTT. Amino acids: CASSLGVPGGSTDTQYF. The J gene is TRBJ2-3, the V gene TRBV13, with TRBD1 matching 7 bases. V gave up 0 bases and J gave up 3 bases; unmatched junction bases: 9. Germline V gives CDR1 PRHDT, CDR2 FYEKMQ (reference sequence). The CDR3 is 17 amino acids.

V is TRBV28 and J is TRBJ2-7; a weak D match, TRBD2 (7 bases). V lost 0 bases to trimming and J lost 3 bases, with 9 bases between them. This CDR3 has 14 amino acids. In germline, CDR1 is MDHEN, CDR2 SYDVKM. CDR3 region: CASSLWGGGYEQYF. CDR3 coding DNA: TGTGCCAGCAGTTTATGGGGAGGGGGCTACGAGCAGTACTTC.

The chain combines TRBV5-4 with TRBJ2-5; 8 bases match TRBD1. V was clipped by 7 bases and J by 4 bases; unmatched bases: 9. The CDR3 sequence is 14 residues long. Per the germline V gene, CDR1 is SGHNT and CDR2 is YYREEE (reference sequence). The CDR3 DNA sequence: TGTGCCAGCGAATCAGGGGGCGCAGGAGAGACCCAGTACTTC. This sequence encodes CASESGGAGETQYF.

This chain uses TRBV6-5 with TRBJ2-3, with a weak D call TRBD1 (6 bases). Germline CDR1 reads MNHEY; CDR2 reads SVGAGI. V shed 2 bases and J shed 0 bases, with 12 bases lying between them. The CDR3 extends over 16 amino acids. The CDR3 spells CASSYGGGPSTDTQYF. In DNA form, the CDR3 reads TGTGCCAGCAGTTACGGGGGCGGTCCTAGCACAGATACGCAGTATTTT.

The gene calls are TRBV18 and TRBJ1-4; D is perhaps TRBD1 (5 bases). Germline CDR1 and CDR2: KGHSH and LQKENI. The V gene lost 3 bases and the J gene lost 0 bases, with 14 bases spanning the gap. The CDR3 runs to 17 residues. This CDR3 is CASSPTIREATNEKLFF. The CDR3 DNA reads as TGTGCCAGCTCACCTACGATCAGGGAAGCAACTAATGAAAAACTGTTTTTT.

The chain carries TRBV10-2 and TRBJ1-2; TRBD1 agrees at 9 bases. Germline V lookup: CDR1 WSHSY, CDR2 SAAADI. CDR3 length equals 15 residues. The V gene end was trimmed by 7 bases and the J gene end by 6 bases; junction bases not matched to a gene: 12. CDR3 amino acids: CASTPGTGNLHGYTF. In DNA, the CDR3 is TGCGCCAGCACCCCCGGGACAGGGAACCTACATGGCTACACCTTC.

This clone has only a few counts. V gene TRBV5-1 combines with J gene TRBJ2-7; TRBD2 aligns across 8 bases. Germline CDR1 is SGHRS and CDR2 is YFSETQ. The ends lost 3 bases at V and 5 bases at J; junction bases unmatched: 13. The CDR3 length is 16 residues. CDR3 sequence reads: CASSSAPGLGKDEQYF. The CDR3 DNA reads TGCGCCAGCAGCTCAGCCCCGGGACTAGGCAAGGACGAGCAGTACTTC. Using reference TRBV5-1 and TRBJ2-7 for the parts outside the CDR3, the full variable domain is KAGVTQTPRYLIKTRGQQVTLSCSPISGHRSVSWYQQTPGQGLQFLFEYFSETQRNKGNFPGRFSGRQFSNSRSEMNVSTLELGDSALYLCASSSAPGLGKDEQYFGPGTRLTVT.

J is TRBJ2-3 and V is TRBV10-3; D remains unclear. Deletions cut 8 bases from V and 2 bases from J, with 11 bases between. Looked up from germline, CDR1 is ENHRY and CDR2 is SYGVKD. The CDR3 is 13 amino acids. The CDR3: CAILTENTDTQYF. The CDR3 coding sequence is TGTGCCATCCTAACAGAGAACACAGATACGCAGTATTTT.

The chain employs TRBV30 and TRBJ1-2; perhaps TRBD1 as D (6 bases). This CDR3 has 13 amino acids. Germline V CDR1 and CDR2: GTSNPN, SVGIG (reference sequence). V was pared by 3 bases and J by 4 bases, with 12 bases between. The DNA for the CDR3 is TGTGCCTGGAGCCCAGGGGATTTCTATGGCTACACCTTC. This sequence encodes CAWSPGDFYGYTF.

The chain couples TRBV10-3 to TRBJ1-3; D might be TRBD1 (5 bases). Trimming left V 10 bases short and J 0 bases short, with 10 bases between. Per germline, CDR1 ENHRY and CDR2 SYGVKD. The CDR3 has 13 residues. The chain's CDR3 is CATTGPSGNTIYF. CDR3 sequence (DNA): TGTGCCACCACAGGACCCTCTGGAAACACCATATATTTT.

As concerns this clone: In the same sample, other DNA sequences code for this CDR3. The genes are TRBV2 and TRBJ1-2; D remains ambiguous. V was shortened by 3 bases and J by 0 bases, with 8 bases between the two germline ends. The CDR3 has 14 residues. The germline V gene encodes CDR1 SNHLY and CDR2 FYNNEI. This CDR3 reads CASSEFGANYGYTF. The CDR3 DNA sequence: TGTGCCAGCAGTGAGTTCGGGGCTAACTATGGCTACACCTTC.

DNA for the CDR3: TGCGCCAGCAGCCAGCTGGTAGGACAGGGGATTTACAATGAGCAGTTCTTC. This codes for CASSQLVGQGIYNEQFF. This chain connects TRBV4-1 to TRBJ2-1, with 9 bases lining up with TRBD1. With V trimmed by 3 bases and J by 4 bases, 10 bases remained unmatched. The CDR3 is made up of 17 amino acids. Germline V gene data show CDR1 as MGHRA and CDR2 as YSYEKL.